Below, 12 T cell receptor beta chains from the same sample are listed, as sequenced in a study of CD8 T cells in Susac syndrome. When the RNA was reverse transcribed, random hexamers were used with an input of about 0.45 to 1 ug. TCRdb re-analysed the immunoSEQ multiplex PCR reads in MiXCR, keeping a single row per CDR3 protein. The table shows a few hundred thousand distinct CDR3 sequences, with 92% occurring only once. Sequencing used CD8+ T cells from PBMCs. These receptors all come from a human donor with multiple sclerosis.

The genes are TRBV20-1 and TRBJ1-1; 8 bases align to TRBD1. Germline CDR1 DFQATT, CDR2 SNEGSKA (reference sequence). The CDR3 sequence is 13 residues long. V lost 6 bases, J lost 2 bases, and 5 bases stayed unmatched. The CDR3, as DNA: TGCAGTGCAAGGACAGGGTTTAACACTGAAGCTTTCTTT. Translation gives CSARTGFNTEAFF.

The chain carries TRBV7-9 and TRBJ2-7; TRBD2 might be the D (5 bases). CDR1 is SEHNR and CDR2 is FQNEAQ in the germline V gene (reference sequence). The CDR3 consists of 13 residues. V lost 5 bases, J lost 2 bases, and 10 bases lay in between. The CDR3 spells CASSAEGTYEQYF. The CDR3 nucleotides are TGTGCCAGCAGCGCAGAGGGAACCTACGAGCAGTACTTC.

The CDR3 loop is CASSLALGEGLHEQYF. In DNA, the CDR3 is TGTGCCAGCAGCTTAGCGCTCGGGGAGGGCCTCCACGAGCAGTACTTC. The rearrangement joins TRBV7-9 to TRBJ2-7; 7 nucleotides line up with TRBD2. Germline loops: CDR1 SEHNR, CDR2 FQNEAQ (reference sequence). The CDR3 contains 16 residues. V shed 0 bases and J 5 bases; nucleotides not matched to a gene: 10.

This chain connects TRBV5-6 to TRBJ1-2; D is undetermined. This CDR3 is 13 amino acids long. Trimming took 0 bases from V and 8 from J, leaving 11 bases between them. The germline gives CDR1 SGHDT, CDR2 YYEEEE. In nucleotides, the CDR3 is TGTGCCAGCAGCTTGGGGCCGCTGGAAGGCTACACCTTC. Its protein is CASSLGPLEGYTF.

This chain links TRBV7-2 with TRBJ2-4; TRBD2 aligns across 7 bases. The CDR3 runs 15 residues. Germline V CDR1 and CDR2: SGHTA, FQGNSA. The trim removed 5 bases at V and 3 bases at J, leaving 7 bases unmatched. This chain's CDR3 is CASSPVGGGKNIQYF. CDR3 coding DNA: TGTGCCAGCAGCCCCGTGGGGGGGGGCAAAAACATTCAGTACTTC.

The chain has TRBV9 and TRBJ1-1, with D possibly matching TRBD1 (6 bases). The CDR3 loop spans 12 amino acids. Germline V lookup: CDR1 SGDLS, CDR2 YYNGEE. V was clipped by 7 bases and J by 7 bases, with 14 bases between them. This CDR3 reads CASSPGGGEAFF. DNA for the CDR3: TGTGCCAGCTCTCCCGGGGGCGGTGAAGCTTTCTTT.

The chain employs TRBV15 and TRBJ1-1; 7 nucleotides line up with TRBD1. The germline CDR1 and CDR2 sequences are LNHNV and YYDKDF (reference sequence). This CDR3 is 15 amino acids long. Trimming cost V 1 base and J 6 bases; bases outside gene matches: 8. The CDR3 loop is CATSRGSTGKAEAFF. In DNA, the CDR3 is TGTGCCACCAGCAGAGGCTCGACAGGGAAGGCTGAAGCTTTCTTT.

The chain joins TRBV6-5 to TRBJ2-5, with D hard to call. This CDR3 contains 11 residues. Germline CDR1 MNHEY, CDR2 SVGAGI. Trimming stripped 7 bases from V and 5 bases from J, with 8 bases between. In DNA, the CDR3 is TGTGCCAGCATTCAAGGCGAGACCCAGTACTTC. Protein product: CASIQGETQYF.

The chain links TRBV3-1 to TRBJ2-2; no clear D gene. Trimming took 0 bases from V and 7 from J, leaving 9 bases between them. Germline V gene sequence: CDR1 LGHDT, CDR2 YNNKEL (reference sequence). The CDR3 is 14 amino acids. The CDR3 DNA sequence: TGTGCCAGCAGCCAAGACAGAAACCACGGGGAGCTGTTTTTT. It is translated as CASSQDRNHGELFF.

The V and J genes are TRBV11-2 and TRBJ2-7, with a possible D match to TRBD1 (5 bases). The germline V gene has CDR1 SGHAT and CDR2 FQNNGV. Trimming shortened V by 5 bases and J by 2 bases, and 7 bases separated the two germline ends. This CDR3 has 12 residues. Here the CDR3 DNA reads TGTGCCAGCAGCCCAGGGACCTACGAGCAGTACTTC. This codes for CASSPGTYEQYF.

This sequence joins TRBV7-9 and TRBJ1-1, with a tentative D call TRBD1 (5 bases). The CDR3 loop spans 13 amino acids. Germline-derived CDR1 and CDR2 are SEHNR and FQNEAQ (reference sequence). V lost 3 bases and J 6 bases, leaving 11 bases between the germline ends. CDR3 coding DNA: TGTGCCAGCAGCTTTCCCGGGGACGCTGAAGCTTTCTTT. The encoded protein is CASSFPGDAEAFF.

This chain uses TRBV4-3 with TRBJ2-3, with 7 bases matching TRBD2. Germline values: CDR1 LGHNA, CDR2 YSLEER. V dropped 4 bases and J dropped 0; count of bases not matched to a gene: 7. This CDR3 contains 16 residues. The CDR3 bases are TGCGCCAGCAGCCTAACACTAGCGCCGAGCACAGATACGCAGTATTTT. Its protein is CASSLTLAPSTDTQYF.